Listed here are 18 T cell receptor beta chains from one sample, sequenced in a study of shared clonotypes between healthy human individuals. The assay was immunoSEQ multiplex PCR, and TCRdb's table has in-frame clones only and misses some. The data show 2.3 million or so clones, over 90% seen once. The sequencing sample was made of naive CD4+ T cells from PBMCs. The subset was: CD45RA+ positively selected. These receptors were obtained from a man between 18 and 29 years old in good health. Some clones in this sample may be carry-over from other donors' samples.

The V call is TRBV5-1, the J call TRBJ1-4; D is possibly TRBD1 (5 bases). Trimming cost V 1 base and J 6 bases, with 10 bases left between them. The CDR3 has 14 amino acids. The germline V gene encodes CDR1 SGHRS and CDR2 YFSETQ. The CDR3 DNA sequence: TGCGCCAGCAGCTTGCAGGGATCTTATGAAAAACTGTTTTTT. Its translation is CASSLQGSYEKLFF.

The V call is TRBV11-2, the J call TRBJ2-1; 9 nucleotides line up with TRBD2. V lost 5 bases, J lost 7 bases, and 15 bases stayed unmatched. Germline-derived CDR1 and CDR2 are SGHAT and FQNNGV. The CDR3 covers 17 residues. The CDR3 bases are TGTGCCAGCAGCCATCTAGGTGCGGGAGGGCCTTGGAATGAGCAGTTCTTC. Amino acid sequence: CASSHLGAGGPWNEQFF.

This chain joins TRBV9 and TRBJ2-2; the D gene is possibly TRBD1 (5 bases). Germline CDR1 reads SGDLS; CDR2 reads YYNGEE. V lost 3 bases and J lost 5, with 20 bases in between. The CDR3 spans 17 residues. The DNA for the CDR3 is TGTGCCAGCAGCGCGACAGTACGAGCGATTAAGACCGGGGAGCTGTTTTTT. This translates into CASSATVRAIKTGELFF.

The gene calls are TRBV28 and TRBJ2-3, with 14 bases that match TRBD2. CDR1 MDHEN and CDR2 SYDVKM come from the germline V gene. V dropped 6 bases and J dropped 0; count of bases not matched to a gene: 5. The CDR3 contains 17 residues. CDR3 loop: CASRGTSGRDSTDTQYF. The CDR3 DNA reads as TGTGCCAGCAGGGGGACTAGCGGGAGAGATAGCACAGATACGCAGTATTTT.

CDR3 nucleotides: TGTGCCAGCAGCGTAGTTCAAGGGTCGGAGACCCAGTACTTC. The encoded protein is CASSVVQGSETQYF. The chain uses TRBV9 and TRBJ2-5, with unresolved D. V was trimmed by 0 bases and J by 5 bases, leaving 11 bases between them. Germline assignment: CDR1 SGDLS and CDR2 YYNGEE. The CDR3 runs 14 residues.

The V and J genes are TRBV4-2 and TRBJ1-1; D unresolved. Trimming left V 4 bases short and J 3 bases short, with 15 bases between. The CDR3 loop spans 15 amino acids. The germline V gene has CDR1 LGHNA and CDR2 YNFKEQ. CDR3 protein: CASSPENSLYTEAFF. CDR3 in DNA: TGTGCCAGCAGCCCTGAAAACAGCCTATACACTGAAGCTTTCTTT.

This CDR3 is CASSLVGRRLTGELFF. CDR3 in DNA: TGTGCCAGCAGTTTAGTAGGGCGTAGGCTTACCGGGGAGCTGTTTTTT. The chain is built from TRBV27 and TRBJ2-2; D ambiguous. CDR1 and CDR2 from the germline V gene are MNHEY and SMNVEV (reference sequence). The CDR3 runs to 16 residues. V lost 2 bases and J 5 bases, leaving 15 bases between the germline ends.

The chain carries TRBV28 and TRBJ2-7, with D possibly TRBD1 on 5 matching bases. Germline V gene data show CDR1 as MDHEN and CDR2 as SYDVKM. The CDR3 is 17 amino acids. The V and J ends lost 1 base and 2 bases respectively, with 18 bases between them. CDR3: CASSLSPKGPSPYEQYF. The CDR3 nucleotides read TGTGCCAGCAGTTTATCTCCTAAGGGGCCTAGTCCCTACGAGCAGTACTTC.

The chain links TRBV5-8 to TRBJ2-1, with a tentative D call TRBD2 (5 bases). Germline-derived CDR1 and CDR2 are SGHTS and YDEGEE. This CDR3 has 15 residues. V shed 2 bases and J shed 0 bases, with 9 bases lying between them. DNA for the CDR3: TGTGCCAGCAGCTTTGGAGGCCTCTCCTACAATGAGCAGTTCTTC. It codes for CASSFGGLSYNEQFF.

The chain recombines TRBV19 with TRBJ1-5; 8 positions match TRBD1. This CDR3 is 13 amino acids long. Trimming cost V 7 bases and J 7 bases; bases outside gene matches: 6. From germline, CDR1 is LNHDA and CDR2 SQIVND (reference sequence). The CDR3 protein is CASIGQGNQPQHF. CDR3 DNA: TGTGCCAGTATAGGACAGGGTAACCAGCCCCAGCATTTT.

In its sample, this clone was seen once. The gene calls are TRBV7-9 and TRBJ2-3; 7 bases match TRBD2. The CDR3 loop spans 15 amino acids. V lost 1 base to trimming and J lost 2 bases; unmatched junction nucleotides: 3. Germline CDR1 reads SEHNR; CDR2 reads FQNEAQ (reference sequence). The CDR3 DNA sequence: TGTGCCAGCAGCTTAGGAGCGGGATTCACAGATACGCAGTATTTT. Translation: CASSLGAGFTDTQYF.

Note on this clone: Within the sample, other DNA sequences also encode this same CDR3. The chain employs TRBV5-1 and TRBJ2-3; D may be TRBD1 (5 bases). V lost 4 bases and J 3 bases, leaving 12 bases between the germline ends. Germline V gene data show CDR1 as SGHRS and CDR2 as YFSETQ. The CDR3 extends over 14 amino acids. CDR3 region: CASSAGQGTDTQYF. The CDR3 nucleotides read TGCGCCAGCAGCGCTGGACAAGGGACAGATACGCAGTATTTT.

CDR3: CASSWDIKGTF. CDR3 in DNA: TGTGCCAGCAGTTGGGACATAAAGGGCACCTTC. The chain uses TRBV28 and TRBJ1-2; a possible D gene is TRBD1 (6 bases). The CDR3 is made up of 11 amino acids. The V end lost 4 bases, the J end lost 13 bases, and 13 bases lay between the germline ends. Germline V gene data show CDR1 as MDHEN and CDR2 as SYDVKM.

The chain is built from TRBV18 and TRBJ2-2, with 8 bases fitting TRBD2. With V trimmed by 5 bases and J by 3 bases, 5 bases remained unmatched. CDR1 and CDR2 (germline): KGHSH, LQKENI. CDR3 length equals 15 residues. The CDR3 sequence is CASSSREGHTGELFF. CDR3 bases: TGTGCCAGCTCATCACGGGAGGGCCACACCGGGGAGCTGTTTTTT.

The chain employs TRBV28 and TRBJ2-1; 7 bases map to TRBD1. With 2 bases clipped from V and 5 bases from J, the junction kept 6 bases outside the gene matches. The CDR3 loop spans 15 amino acids. Germline CDR1 is MDHEN and CDR2 is SYDVKM. The CDR3 reads CASSLVGTANNEQFF. For the CDR3, the DNA is TGTGCCAGCAGTTTAGTGGGGACAGCGAACAATGAGCAGTTCTTC. Combining the CDR3 with reference TRBV28 and TRBJ2-1 gives the whole variable domain DVKVTQSSRYLVKRTGEKVFLECVQDMDHENMFWYRQDPGLGLRLIYFSYDVKMKEKGDIPEGYSVSREKKERFSLILESASTNQTSMYLCASSLVGTANNEQFFGPGTRLTVL.

V gene TRBV6-5 combines with J gene TRBJ1-6; TRBD1 might be the D (5 bases). Germline CDR1 and CDR2: MNHEY and SVGAGI. V lost 10 bases and J 9 bases, leaving 19 bases between the germline ends. The CDR3 has 14 residues. The CDR3 DNA sequence: TGTGCCACTACACGGGACTTGGGAGGTTCACCCCTCCACTTT. Protein: CATTRDLGGSPLHF.

The chain joins TRBV4-1 to TRBJ1-4; D not resolved. Germline V gives CDR1 MGHRA, CDR2 YSYEKL. The CDR3 totals 15 residues. Between the trimmed V and J ends, which lost 2 bases and 0 bases, there was a span of 7 bases. The CDR3 DNA follows: TGCGCCAGCAGCCAAACACTCGCAACTAATGAAAAACTGTTTTTT. Amino acids: CASSQTLATNEKLFF.

The CDR3 DNA sequence: TGTGCCAGCAGCCCCCGGAGGGACAGGGGGGGCAATGAGCAGTTCTTC. Protein sequence: CASSPRRDRGGNEQFF. The rearrangement uses TRBV5-4 and TRBJ2-1; 11 positions agree with TRBD1. After removal of 4 bases from V and 6 bases from J, the junction contained 9 bases not matched to a gene. Germline values: CDR1 SGHNT, CDR2 YYREEE (reference sequence). The CDR3 has 16 residues.